These 23 T cell receptor beta chains share one sample of origin, sequenced in a study of blood T cell repertoires in COVID-19. The method was immunoSEQ multiplex PCR; TCRdb's version includes in-frame clones alone and lacks a portion of them. The table has about 200,000 clones, roughly 80% seen once. The sequenced material came from peripheral blood. These receptors were obtained from a man aged 50 to 60 who had recovered from COVID-19.

This chain uses TRBV10-3 with TRBJ2-2; no definite D call. Between the trimmed V and J ends, which lost 0 bases and 4 bases, there was a span of 6 bases. The V gene's germline CDR1 is ENHRY and CDR2 SYGVKD. This CDR3 has 14 residues. DNA of the CDR3: TGTGCCATCAGTGAGTCGCAGCGCACCGGGGAGCTGTTTTTT. This sequence encodes CAISESQRTGELFF.

This rearrangement joins TRBV27 to TRBJ1-4; D possibly corresponds to TRBD1 (5 bases). Germline V gives CDR1 MNHEY, CDR2 SMNVEV (reference sequence). Trimming pared 5 bases from V and 6 bases from J, leaving 16 bases between. The CDR3 length is 15 residues. CDR3 in amino acids: CASSAWGTADEKLFF. The CDR3 region has the DNA TGTGCCAGCAGTGCTTGGGGCACTGCGGATGAAAAACTGTTTTTT.

This clone showed up just once. The chain joins TRBV11-2 to TRBJ1-1, with D possibly matching TRBD1 (5 bases). This CDR3 is built from 18 residues. Trimming cost V 1 base and J 5 bases, with 23 bases left between them. Germline values: CDR1 SGHAT, CDR2 FQNNGV. The CDR3, as DNA: TGTGCCAGCAGCTTAGTTCCTTATGGCGGGGCAGGGACGACTGAAGCTTTCTTT. Protein product: CASSLVPYGGAGTTEAFF.

The rearrangement links TRBV5-4 to TRBJ2-7; TRBD2 agrees at 8 bases. Germline lookup yields CDR1 SGHNT and CDR2 YYREEE (reference sequence). The CDR3 is 15 amino acids. V gave up 2 bases and J gave up 0 bases; unmatched junction bases: 4. DNA of the CDR3: TGTGCCAGCAGCTTTAAGCGGGAGAGCTCCTACGAGCAGTACTTC. Residues: CASSFKRESSYEQYF.

This chain connects TRBV9 to TRBJ2-3; a weak D match, TRBD2 (6 bases). The V end lost 8 bases, the J end lost 1 base, and 14 bases lay between the germline ends. Germline V lookup: CDR1 SGDLS, CDR2 YYNGEE. The CDR3 has 14 amino acids. CDR3 residues: CASQKGLRTDTQYF. DNA for the CDR3: TGTGCCAGTCAGAAGGGACTCCGCACAGATACGCAGTATTTT.

The chain recombines TRBV27 with TRBJ2-5, with no clear D. V was cut by 5 bases and J by 5 bases, with 15 bases left in between. This CDR3 is 14 amino acids long. Germline values: CDR1 MNHEY, CDR2 SMNVEV (reference sequence). The CDR3 DNA reads TGTGCCAGCAGTCTATTCCCGGGTGAGGAGACCCAGTACTTC. Protein product: CASSLFPGEETQYF.

V gene TRBV9 combines with J gene TRBJ2-4, with TRBD2 as a possible D gene (7 bases). The V and J ends lost 4 bases and 1 base respectively, with 15 bases between them. The germline V gene has CDR1 SGDLS and CDR2 YYNGEE. This CDR3 region has 16 residues. CDR3 coding DNA: TGTGCCAGCAGCCCCTCGGCGGGGGCGGCCAAAAACATTCAGTACTTC. Translated, it gives CASSPSAGAAKNIQYF.

CDR3 region: CASSMVGTSYEQYF. CDR3 in DNA: TGTGCCAGTAGTATGGTTGGTACTAGCTACGAGCAGTACTTC. The V call is TRBV19, the J call TRBJ2-7; D might be TRBD2 (5 bases). The CDR3 consists of 14 residues. Trimming took off 3 bases at V and 3 bases at J, with 12 bases between the two ends. CDR1 is LNHDA, CDR2 SQIVND, per germline (reference sequence).

The chain is built from TRBV10-3 and TRBJ1-5, with a tentative D call TRBD1 (5 bases). Germline V gene data show CDR1 as ENHRY and CDR2 as SYGVKD. There are 14 residues in the CDR3. V lost 2 bases and J 7 bases, leaving 12 bases between the germline ends. For the CDR3, the DNA is TGTGCCATCAGTGAGGCCAGGGAAAACCAGCCCCAGCATTTT. The encoded protein is CAISEARENQPQHF.

This chain joins TRBV10-3 and TRBJ2-7, with D perhaps matching TRBD2 (5 bases). The CDR3 consists of 13 residues. Trimming removed 3 bases from V and 4 bases from J, with 10 bases in between. Germline values: CDR1 ENHRY, CDR2 SYGVKD. CDR3 sequence reads: CAISESGKYEQYF. For the CDR3, the DNA is TGTGCCATCAGTGAATCCGGGAAATACGAGCAGTACTTC.

The chain is built from TRBV30 and TRBJ1-6; D remains ambiguous. This CDR3 region has 13 residues. Germline V CDR1 and CDR2: GTSNPN, SVGIG (reference sequence). Trimming cost V 4 bases and J 6 bases, with 10 bases left between them. The CDR3 sequence is CAWTRESNSPLHF. The CDR3 DNA follows: TGTGCCTGGACTCGAGAGTCTAATTCACCCCTCCACTTT.

The chain carries TRBV25-1 and TRBJ2-7, with TRBD1 identical over 10 bases. With V trimmed by 8 bases and J by 4 bases, 8 bases remained unmatched. The CDR3 consists of 14 residues. From germline, CDR1 is MGHDK and CDR2 SYGVNS. For the CDR3, the DNA is TGTGCCAGCGGCCGACAGGGGGCGGAATACGAGCAGTACTTC. It codes for CASGRQGAEYEQYF.

The genes are TRBV5-6 and TRBJ2-7, with TRBD2 as a possible D gene (6 bases). CDR3 length: 16 residues. Trimming left V 2 bases short and J 3 bases short, with 18 bases between. Germline-derived CDR1 and CDR2 are SGHDT and YYEEEE. CDR3 DNA sequence: TGTGCCAGCAGCTTCTACCGGGACTTAGTGAGCTACGAGCAGTACTTC. The encoded protein is CASSFYRDLVSYEQYF.

The CDR3 DNA is TGTGCCAGTCGACCGGGACAGAACACCGGGGAGCTGTTTTTT. Encoded protein: CASRPGQNTGELFF. V usage is TRBV19 and J usage is TRBJ2-2, with D perhaps matching TRBD1 (6 bases). V was pared by 8 bases and J by 1 base, with 11 bases between. This CDR3 comprises 14 residues. From germline, CDR1 is LNHDA and CDR2 SQIVND (reference sequence).

The V call is TRBV19, the J call TRBJ1-6; tentatively, D is TRBD1 (6 bases). Trimming cost V 5 bases and J 15 bases, with 26 bases left between them. Germline loops: CDR1 LNHDA, CDR2 SQIVND (reference sequence). CDR3 length: 16 amino acids. The CDR3 region has the DNA TGTGCCAGTAGTCTCGAGGCGACAACAGGGTTAGTCGTCCTCCACTTT. As protein: CASSLEATTGLVVLHF.

J is TRBJ1-1 and V is TRBV2; D ambiguous. The CDR3 covers 13 residues. V was clipped by 8 bases and J by 0 bases, with 10 bases between them. Germline V gene lookup returns CDR1 SNHLY and CDR2 FYNNEI. The CDR3 spells CASSGDMNTEAFF. The CDR3 DNA follows: TGTGCCAGCTCCGGGGATATGAACACTGAAGCTTTCTTT.

The rearrangement links TRBV7-3 to TRBJ2-7; TRBD1 is a possible D gene (6 bases). Germline V gene lookup returns CDR1 SGHTA and CDR2 FQGTGA. V was clipped by 2 bases and J by 4 bases, with 9 bases between them. The CDR3 has 13 amino acids. The CDR3 sequence: CASSLDGQYEQYF. The CDR3 coding sequence is TGTGCCAGCAGCTTAGACGGACAGTACGAGCAGTACTTC.

The chain combines TRBV7-8 with TRBJ2-7; D might be TRBD2 (6 bases). The CDR3 sequence is 15 residues long. Trimming left V 6 bases short and J 6 bases short, with 21 bases between. Germline V gene lookup returns CDR1 SGHVS and CDR2 FQNEAQ. Here the CDR3 reads CASRVAVPPEGEQYF. CDR3 coding DNA: TGTGCCAGCAGGGTAGCGGTCCCTCCTGAAGGCGAGCAGTACTTC.

The chain links TRBV18 to TRBJ1-4; maybe TRBD1 (5 bases). The CDR3 consists of 14 residues. Germline CDR1 reads KGHSH; CDR2 reads LQKENI. Trimming took 3 bases from V and 7 from J, leaving 12 bases between them. CDR3 coding DNA: TGTGCCAGCTCACCTCAAGGGGTGGGTGAAAAACTGTTTTTT. It translates to CASSPQGVGEKLFF.

The V and J genes are TRBV28 and TRBJ2-1; the match to TRBD2 covers 12 bases. CDR3 length: 18 amino acids. The J segment lost 5 bases and the V segment lost 5 bases, leaving 13 bases of the junction unmatched. Germline V CDR1 and CDR2: MDHEN, SYDVKM. CDR3 region: CASSPLPRLAGGDNEQFF. The CDR3 DNA is TGTGCCAGCAGTCCGCTCCCCCGGCTAGCGGGAGGGGACAATGAGCAGTTCTTC. The full variable domain, in which reference TRBV28 and TRBJ2-1 provide the parts outside the CDR3, is DVKVTQSSRYLVKRTGEKVFLECVQDMDHENMFWYRQDPGLGLRLIYFSYDVKMKEKGDIPEGYSVSREKKERFSLILESASTNQTSMYLCASSPLPRLAGGDNEQFFGPGTRLTVL.

This rearrangement joins TRBV29-1 to TRBJ2-2; 7 bases map to TRBD1. J was trimmed by 2 bases and V by 1 base; bases with no gene match: 4. CDR1 is SQVTM and CDR2 is ANQGSEA in the germline V gene. This CDR3 spans 15 amino acids. CDR3 in DNA: TGCAGCGTTGAAGCGGGGACAGTTAACACCGGGGAGCTGTTTTTT. Its protein product is CSVEAGTVNTGELFF.

V gene TRBV14 combines with J gene TRBJ2-1; no clear D gene. Germline CDR1 reads SGHDN; CDR2 reads FVKESK. CDR3 size: 14 residues. The V end lost 2 bases, the J end lost 4 bases, and 9 bases lay between the germline ends. The CDR3 bases are TGTGCCAGCAGCCAATCCTCCGTTTACAATGAGCAGTTCTTC. Residues: CASSQSSVYNEQFF.

The chain has TRBV11-2 and TRBJ2-7; 7 bases line up with TRBD1. The CDR3 contains 15 residues. V was pared by 2 bases and J by 0 bases, with 4 bases of the junction left unmatched. Germline CDR1 and CDR2: SGHAT and FQNNGV. CDR3 loop: CASSLSRDSSYEQYF. In DNA form, the CDR3 reads TGTGCCAGCAGCTTATCAAGGGACAGCTCCTACGAGCAGTACTTC. The full variable domain, completed using reference TRBV11-2 and TRBJ2-7, is EAGVAQSPRYKIIEKRQSVAFWCNPISGHATLYWYQQILGQGPKLLIQFQNNGVVDDSQLPKDRFSAERLKGVDSTLKIQPAKLEDSAVYLCASSLSRDSSYEQYFGPGTRLTVT.